The 12 T cell receptor beta chains below were found in one sample sequenced in a study of molecular identifiers for immune sequencing clone quantification. TCRdb processed the PCR reads anew with MiXCR; each CDR3 protein has one entry. The sample lists fewer than 45,000 distinct CDR3 sequences; 24% were seen once. Source material: naive CD8+ T cells from blood, with Jurkat cell RNA spiked in. Subset noted: FACS-sorted CD8+CD4-CCR7+CD45RA+ naive T cells. These receptors were obtained from a human donor in good health. Some libraries in this study had Jurkat cell RNA spiked in.

This clonotype was recorded at least ten times. The rearrangement links TRBV25-1 to TRBJ2-1, with D possibly matching TRBD2 (6 bases). Germline V CDR1 and CDR2: MGHDK, SYGVNS. V lost 6 bases and J 5 bases, leaving 11 bases between the germline ends. The length of the CDR3 is 13 residues. The CDR3 nucleotides are TGTGCCAGCAGGGAGGGACTCGACAATGAGCAGTTCTTC. Translating gives CASREGLDNEQFF.

This clonotype was counted at least ten times. The gene calls are TRBV18 and TRBJ1-5; TRBD1 matches 7 bases. Trimming took 2 bases from V and 1 from J; bases not matched to a gene: 2. Germline loops: CDR1 KGHSH, CDR2 LQKENI. CDR3 length: 15 amino acids. The CDR3 region is CASSPNRGSNQPQHF. Written as DNA, the CDR3 is TGTGCCAGCTCACCAAACAGGGGAAGCAATCAGCCCCAGCATTTT.

To note about this clonotype: A much larger clone differs by one base, so this may be a read error. V gene TRBV5-1 combines with J gene TRBJ2-7; a possible D gene is TRBD1 (5 bases). Trimming shortened V by 0 bases and J by 1 base, and 11 bases separated the two germline ends. This CDR3 comprises 15 residues. CDR1 is SGHRS and CDR2 is YFSETQ in the germline V gene. DNA of the CDR3: TGCGCCAGCAGCTTGGCCTTTGGGGCTTCCTACGAGCAGTACTTC. Translation: CASSLAFGASYEQYF. Using reference TRBV5-1 and TRBJ2-7 for the parts outside the CDR3, the full variable domain is KAGVTQTPRYLIKTRGQQVTLSCSPISGHRSVSWYQQTPGQGLQFLFEYFSETQRNKGNFPGRFSGRQFSNSRSEMNVSTLELGDSALYLCASSLAFGASYEQYFGPGTRLTVT.

This clonotype has ten or more counts. The chain uses TRBV14 and TRBJ2-2; no reliable D call. V dropped 4 bases and J dropped 6 bases, with 18 bases sitting between them. The length of the CDR3 is 16 residues. CDR1 and CDR2 (germline): SGHDN, FVKESK. CDR3 nucleotide sequence: TGTGCCAGCAGCCTTACAGCCCCGAGTCGGTCCGGGGAGCTGTTTTTT. Amino acid sequence: CASSLTAPSRSGELFF.

This CDR3 is CASSLVLGNQPQHF. As DNA, the CDR3 is TGTGCCAGCAGTTTAGTGTTGGGAAATCAGCCCCAGCATTTT. This chain connects TRBV27 to TRBJ1-5; D gene ambiguous. The germline CDR1 and CDR2 sequences are MNHEY and SMNVEV (reference sequence). The CDR3 totals 14 residues. Trimming pared 2 bases from V and 4 bases from J, leaving 9 bases between.

This clonotype was observed at least ten times. The chain employs TRBV27 and TRBJ2-2; the D gene is possibly TRBD2 (5 bases). The CDR3 length is 15 residues. Trimming removed 2 bases at V and 4 bases at J, with 11 bases between. The germline V gene has CDR1 MNHEY and CDR2 SMNVEV (reference sequence). The DNA of the CDR3 is TGTGCCAGCAGTTTAAGCTTCCGGGGCACCGGGGAGCTGTTTTTT. Protein product: CASSLSFRGTGELFF.

This clonotype was seen more than once but under ten times. The V call is TRBV4-3, the J call TRBJ2-2; TRBD1 aligns across 9 bases. Germline values: CDR1 LGHNA, CDR2 YSLEER. The V gene end was trimmed by 0 bases and the J gene end by 6 bases; junction bases not matched to a gene: 11. The CDR3 contains 18 residues. The CDR3 DNA reads TGCGCCAGCAGCCAAGAACGGGGACAGGGTATGCAAGCCGGGGAGCTGTTTTTT. Amino acids: CASSQERGQGMQAGELFF.

This clonotype was recorded many times. The chain combines TRBV6-5 with TRBJ2-7; perhaps TRBD1 as D (6 bases). The germline V and J ends were trimmed by 2 bases and 2 bases, with 10 bases remaining between them. CDR1 and CDR2 from the germline V gene are MNHEY and SVGAGI. This CDR3 is 14 amino acids long. CDR3: CASSYGGGPYEQYF. CDR3 nucleotide sequence: TGTGCCAGCAGTTACGGGGGCGGACCCTACGAGCAGTACTTC.

This clonotype occurred many times. This rearrangement joins TRBV14 to TRBJ2-1; maybe TRBD2 (5 bases). There are 14 residues in the CDR3. CDR1 is SGHDN, CDR2 FVKESK, per germline. V dropped 4 bases and J dropped 4 bases, with 11 bases sitting between them. CDR3 coding DNA: TGTGCCAGCAGCCCTGAGGACTGGTACAATGAGCAGTTCTTC. Amino acids: CASSPEDWYNEQFF.

This clonotype is medium-sized in the sample. This chain links TRBV7-2 with TRBJ2-7, with TRBD1 matching over 7 bases. CDR3 size: 15 residues. Germline trimming cut 5 bases from V and 5 bases from J; bases unmatched to any gene: 12. In germline, CDR1 is SGHTA, CDR2 FQGNSA. CDR3 nucleotide sequence: TGTGCCAGCAGCCCAAGGACAGGACTCGAGGACGAGCAGTACTTC. Its protein product is CASSPRTGLEDEQYF.

Details on this clonotype: Given a much more abundant clone one base away, this may be a read error. The gene calls are TRBV7-9 and TRBJ1-1; D gene uncertain. Germline lookup yields CDR1 SEHNR and CDR2 FQNEAQ (reference sequence). This CDR3 is 13 amino acids long. The CDR3 sequence is CASSGVPNPEAFF. The CDR3, as DNA: TGTGCCAGCAGTGGGGTTCCGAACCCTGAAGCTTTCTTT.

This clonotype appeared many times. This chain connects TRBV5-4 to TRBJ2-7; TRBD1 aligns across 10 bases. CDR3 length equals 16 residues. Per germline, CDR1 SGHNT and CDR2 YYREEE (reference sequence). Trimming removed 1 base from V and 6 bases from J; junction bases left unmatched: 10. The CDR3 coding sequence is TGTGCCAGCAGCTTGCCCAAGGGGACAGGGGATGCCGAGCAGTACTTC. This translates into CASSLPKGTGDAEQYF.